This is a list of T cell receptor beta chains from one sample in a study of beta chain features in type 1 diabetes. TCRdb keeps only in-frame clones here, not all; method: immunoSEQ multiplex PCR. The table lists hundreds of thousands of clones, roughly 70% of them singletons. Sequencing input: naive CD4+ T cells from blood. The source of these receptors is a man under 40 in good health. Each CDR3 is given with its conserved first and last residue. Fields, in order: J gene, D gene, clone size, V gene, CDR3 protein, CDR3 DNA. The D gene is left open where the match is weak. For some rows the clone size is stated as once, few or many, or as a class when expanded; others skip it.

J: TRBJ2-1; D: TRBD1; size: few; V: TRBV13; CDR3: CASSSGQPKQFF; DNA: TGTGCCAGCAGCTCGGGACAGCCCAAGCAGTTCTTC
J: TRBJ2-7; D: NA; size: NA; V: TRBV7-9; CDR3: CASSSRSGNEEQYF; DNA: TGTGCCAGCAGCTCCCGATCAGGGAATGAGGAGCAGTACTTC
J: TRBJ2-1; D: NA; size: NA; V: TRBV9; CDR3: CASSVGLQSSYNEQFF; DNA: TGTGCCAGCAGCGTAGGGCTCCAAAGCTCCTACAATGAGCAGTTCTTC
J: TRBJ2-1; D: TRBD2; size: few; V: TRBV19; CDR3: CASSIGLAAYNEQFF; DNA: TGTGCCAGTAGTATAGGGCTAGCGGCCTACAATGAGCAGTTCTTC
J: TRBJ2-6; D: TRBD2; size: NA; V: TRBV2; CDR3: CASSRDYPEALGANVLTF; DNA: TGTGCCAGCAGTCGGGACTACCCCGAAGCACTTGGGGCCAACGTCCTGACTTTC
J: TRBJ2-2; D: NA; size: NA; V: TRBV30; CDR3: CAWSTARQSGELFF; DNA: TGTGCCTGGAGTACGGCTAGGCAGTCCGGGGAGCTGTTTTTT
J: TRBJ2-7; D: NA; size: few; V: TRBV29-1; CDR3: CSATANYEQYF; DNA: TGCAGCGCCACAGCAAACTACGAGCAGTACTTC
J: TRBJ2-7; D: NA; size: NA; V: TRBV7-2; CDR3: CASTASYEQYF; DNA: TGTGCCAGCACAGCAAGCTACGAGCAGTACTTC
J: TRBJ1-2; D: NA; size: NA; V: TRBV30; CDR3: CAWKEGGYTF; DNA: TGTGCCTGGAAGGAAGGTGGCTACACCTTC
J: TRBJ2-6; D: NA; size: NA; V: TRBV4-3; CDR3: CASSQLGTVSGANVLTF; DNA: TGCGCCAGCAGCCAGCTCGGGACGGTCTCTGGGGCCAACGTCCTGACTTTC
J: TRBJ2-7; D: NA; size: NA; V: TRBV5-1; CDR3: CASSPDRSYEQYF; DNA: TGCGCCAGCAGCCCAGACAGGAGCTACGAGCAGTACTTC
J: TRBJ2-6; D: NA; size: few; V: TRBV5-6; CDR3: CASSLEGLVSGANVLTF; DNA: TGTGCCAGCAGCTTGGAGGGGTTGGTGTCTGGGGCCAACGTCCTGACTTTC
J: TRBJ1-6; D: NA; size: NA; V: TRBV9; CDR3: CASSVESGVDSPLHF; DNA: TGTGCCAGCAGCGTAGAATCAGGGGTGGATTCACCCCTCCACTTT
J: TRBJ1-5; D: TRBD1; size: NA; V: TRBV28; CDR3: CASRRDRISNQPQHF; DNA: TGTGCCAGCAGAAGGGACAGAATTAGCAATCAGCCCCAGCATTTT
J: TRBJ2-2; D: NA; size: NA; V: TRBV5-1; CDR3: CASSLNTGELFF; DNA: TGCGCCAGCAGCTTGAACACCGGGGAGCTGTTTTTT
J: TRBJ2-5; D: TRBD2; size: few; V: TRBV29-1; CDR3: CSVEASGGETQYF; DNA: TGCAGCGTTGAAGCTAGCGGGGGAGAGACCCAGTACTTC
J: TRBJ2-2; D: TRBD1; size: NA; V: TRBV15; CDR3: CATSRVDRASTGELFF; DNA: TGTGCCACCAGCAGAGTAGACAGGGCAAGCACCGGGGAGCTGTTTTTT
J: TRBJ2-1; D: NA; size: NA; V: TRBV28; CDR3: CASTLVGLENEQFF; DNA: TGTGCCAGCACATTGGTGGGGTTGGAGAATGAGCAGTTCTTC
J: TRBJ1-1; D: NA; size: once; V: TRBV7-9; CDR3: CASSPRGEDEAFF; DNA: TGTGCCAGCAGCCCCCGTGGTGAAGATGAAGCTTTCTTT
J: TRBJ2-7; D: NA; size: NA; V: TRBV29-1; CDR3: CSGGRNNYEQYF; DNA: TGCAGCGGCGGGCGTAATAACTACGAGCAGTACTTC
J: TRBJ2-7; D: TRBD2; size: NA; V: TRBV15; CDR3: CATSGAGTSGIKQYF; DNA: TGTGCCACCAGCGGTGCCGGGACTAGCGGGATTAAGCAGTACTTC
J: TRBJ2-3; D: TRBD2; size: NA; V: TRBV30; CDR3: CAWSPGLAGDTQYF; DNA: TGTGCCTGGAGTCCAGGACTAGCGGGAGATACGCAGTATTTT
J: TRBJ1-2; D: TRBD1; size: NA; V: TRBV7-9; CDR3: CASSLGTGYGYTF; DNA: TGTGCCAGCAGCTTAGGGACAGGGTATGGCTACACCTTC
J: TRBJ2-1; D: NA; size: NA; V: TRBV20-1; CDR3: CSALRDNEQFF; DNA: TGCAGTGCTCTTAGAGACAATGAGCAGTTCTTC
J: TRBJ2-1; D: NA; size: NA; V: TRBV29-1; CDR3: CSVGQGSYNEQFF; DNA: TGCAGCGTTGGGCAGGGATCCTACAATGAGCAGTTCTTC
J: TRBJ1-1; D: NA; size: few; V: TRBV18; CDR3: CASSLIGTANTEAFF; DNA: TGTGCCAGCTCACTTATCGGGACGGCGAACACTGAAGCTTTCTTT
J: TRBJ2-6; D: NA; size: NA; V: TRBV7-9; CDR3: CASSLAYLSGANVLTF; DNA: TGTGCCAGCAGCTTAGCGTACCTCTCTGGGGCCAACGTCCTGACTTTC